These 14 T cell receptor beta chains came from one sample sequenced in a study of blood T cell repertoires in COVID-19 (dated by TCRdb to 2020 to 2021). The receptor library was made with the immunoSEQ multiplex PCR assay. TCRdb provides this immuneACCESS table in a form limited to in-frame rearrangements. Some clones are lacking; in checked studies, under half of them reflect an unresolved V gene, and why the rest are absent is not known. Recorded for this sample are some 420,000 clones; around 89% of them occurred a single time. About 1.1% of the sample goes to the ten largest clones. The material sequenced was PBMCs or T cells enriched from blood (not recorded which). Receptors were obtained from a man younger than 40 who had recovered from COVID-19.

The rearrangement uses TRBV5-1 and TRBJ2-2; perhaps TRBD2 as D (5 bases). Trimming cost V 0 bases and J 3 bases, with 6 bases left between them. This CDR3 contains 14 residues. Germline-derived CDR1 and CDR2 are SGHRS and YFSETQ. CDR3 DNA: TGCGCCAGCAGCTTGGACGGGGACACCGGGGAGCTGTTTTTT. Protein: CASSLDGDTGELFF.

A remark on this clone: Distinct nucleotide sequences in the sample also encode this CDR3. The chain links TRBV5-1 to TRBJ1-2, with D possibly being TRBD1 (6 bases). Germline loops: CDR1 SGHRS, CDR2 YFSETQ. The ends were cut back, 0 bases at V and 3 bases at J, with 6 bases in the middle. CDR3 length: 13 residues. DNA for the CDR3: TGCGCCAGCAGCTTGGCAGGGGACTATGGCTACACCTTC. Translating gives CASSLAGDYGYTF.

The genes are TRBV5-1 and TRBJ2-7, with D unresolved. The CDR3 sequence is 18 residues long. Germline V gene data show CDR1 as SGHRS and CDR2 as YFSETQ. V was shortened by 4 bases and J by 0 bases, with 23 bases between the two germline ends. In DNA, the CDR3 is TGCGCCAGCAGCCCTTTACCCTCGGCGGCGGCTAGCTCCTACGAGCAGTACTTC. Translating gives CASSPLPSAAASSYEQYF.

CDR3 loop: CASSLDSSYEQYF. DNA for the CDR3: TGCGCCAGCAGTCTCGACAGCTCCTACGAGCAGTACTTC. The chain carries TRBV23-1 and TRBJ2-7, with D tentatively TRBD1 (5 bases). TRBV23-1 is annotated as an ORF whose role is uncertain. Trimming pared 4 bases from V and 0 bases from J, leaving 7 bases between. The CDR3 runs to 13 residues.

This rearrangement joins TRBV5-8 to TRBJ1-2; TRBD1 agrees at 12 bases. The V segment lost 4 bases and the J segment 6 bases; nucleotides outside the gene matches: 13. The V gene's germline CDR1 is SGHTS and CDR2 YDEGEE. The CDR3 spans 17 residues. The chain's CDR3 is CASSIGTGGKPINGYTF. The CDR3 nucleotides are TGTGCCAGCAGCATAGGGACAGGGGGCAAACCGATCAATGGCTACACCTTC.

The chain recombines TRBV19 with TRBJ2-7, with 12 nucleotides matching TRBD1. The V gene end was trimmed by 5 bases and the J gene end by 9 bases; junction bases not matched to a gene: 11. Germline V gene lookup returns CDR1 LNHDA and CDR2 SQIVND (reference sequence). This CDR3 has 15 residues. Here the CDR3 reads CASSQSGTGGFGQYF. CDR3 sequence (DNA): TGTGCCAGTAGTCAATCCGGGACAGGGGGCTTCGGGCAGTACTTC. Full variable domain (missing parts from reference TRBV19 and TRBJ2-7): DGGITQSPKYLFRKEGQNVTLSCEQNLNHDAMYWYRQDPGQGLRLIYYSQIVNDFQKGDIAEGYSVSREKKESFPLTVTSAQKNPTAFYLCASSQSGTGGFGQYFGPGTRLTVT.

Here the CDR3 reads CSATGGWGYTF. CDR3 in DNA: TGCAGCGCCACAGGGGGTTGGGGCTACACCTTC. The chain uses TRBV29-1 and TRBJ1-2; 8 bases match TRBD1. CDR1 SQVTM and CDR2 ANQGSEA come from the germline V gene. J was trimmed by 8 bases and V by 7 bases; bases with no gene match: 6. This CDR3 is built from 11 residues.

The V call is TRBV10-2, the J call TRBJ2-7; D gene uncertain. V shed 2 bases and J shed 1 base, with 3 bases lying between them. The germline V gene has CDR1 WSHSY and CDR2 SAAADI. This CDR3 has 12 residues. CDR3 in DNA: TGCGCCAGCAGTGAGACATCCTACGAGCAGTACTTC. Translating gives CASSETSYEQYF.

To note about this clone: Other DNA variants within this sample encode the same CDR3. This chain connects TRBV12-3 or TRBV12-4 to TRBJ1-5; no definite D call. There are 13 residues in the CDR3. Trimming removed 3 bases from V and 4 bases from J, with 7 bases in between. The DNA of the CDR3 is TGTGCCAGCAGTTTGGTGAGGAATCAGCCCCAGCATTTT. Amino acid sequence: CASSLVRNQPQHF.

The chain is built from TRBV5-6 and TRBJ2-3; 11 bases fit TRBD2. This CDR3 is 17 amino acids long. Germline V gene lookup returns CDR1 SGHDT and CDR2 YYEEEE. V dropped 4 bases and J dropped 2; count of bases not matched to a gene: 9. The CDR3 DNA reads as TGTGCCAGCAGCCTCCTGACTAGCGGGATTCCCACAGATACGCAGTATTTT. Translation gives CASSLLTSGIPTDTQYF. The whole variable domain, remainder taken from reference TRBV5-6 and TRBJ2-3, is DAGVTQSPTHLIKTRGQQVTLRCSPKSGHDTVSWYQQALGQGPQFIFQYYEEEERQRGNFPDRFSGHQFPNYSSELNVNALLLGDSALYLCASSLLTSGIPTDTQYFGPGTRLTVL.

The genes are TRBV3-1 (or the pseudogene TRBV3-2) and TRBJ1-5; D perhaps matches TRBD1 (6 bases). The CDR3 consists of 16 residues. CDR1 and CDR2 (germline): LGHDT, YNNKEL (reference sequence). With 2 bases removed from V and 5 bases from J, the gap between germline ends came to 16 bases. CDR3 DNA: TGTGCCAGCAGCCAAACAAGCCGGGACACACATCAGCCCCAGCATTTT. Translated: CASSQTSRDTHQPQHF.

The chain recombines TRBV28 with TRBJ1-2; 8 nucleotides match TRBD1. Germline trimming cut 5 bases from V and 4 bases from J; bases unmatched to any gene: 9. The CDR3 has 15 residues. Per the germline V gene, CDR1 is MDHEN and CDR2 is SYDVKM. CDR3 loop: CASSPGTGLLYGYTF. The CDR3 DNA reads TGTGCCAGCAGTCCGGGGACAGGATTACTCTATGGCTACACCTTC.

The rearrangement joins TRBV24-1 to TRBJ1-5, with 8 bases that match TRBD1. The CDR3 loop spans 15 amino acids. V shed 7 bases, J shed 3 bases, and the junction held 7 bases outside the gene matches. CDR1 and CDR2 from the germline V gene are KGHDR and SFDVKD. The CDR3 DNA follows: TGTGCCACCAGGTCCGGGACAGGAATCAATCAGCCCCAGCATTTT. It specifies CATRSGTGINQPQHF.

This clone was detected only a few times. The V gene is TRBV19, the J gene TRBJ2-6, with D uncertain. The length of the CDR3 is 14 residues. Germline loops: CDR1 LNHDA, CDR2 SQIVND (reference sequence). Trimming pared 7 bases from V and 0 bases from J, leaving 7 bases between. The CDR3 sequence: CASTPRSGANVLTF. The CDR3 DNA sequence: TGTGCCAGTACTCCCCGCTCTGGGGCCAACGTCCTGACTTTC.